This T cell receptor (beta chain) was obtained from a study of blood T cell repertoires in COVID-19. Study background: Italy, Spain and the United States were the sources of the convalescent and acute COVID-19 samples. T cells, B-cell-depleted T cells, or PBMCs provided the cDNA or gDNA that served as material.

As handled by the study authors: From reference gene primer amplification, estimates of nucleated cell counts were derived. This table comes from immunoSEQ multiplex PCR, and its TCRdb copy is limited to in-frame clones, with some not included. The V and J calls and clone size come from that table; D and trimming were worked out from the DNA. The sample carries 100,000 to 150,000 clones, 84% recorded once. The source of this sequence is a man in his 60s with acute or convalescent COVID-19. The sequenced sample was peripheral blood.

CDR3 sequence (DNA): TGTGCCAGCAGCTCCGGACTAGCTGCAGATACGCAGTATTTT. Its translation is CASSSGLAADTQYF. The chain couples TRBV7-2 to TRBJ2-3, with TRBD2 matching over 8 bases. With V trimmed by 4 bases and J by 4 bases, 4 bases remained unmatched. CDR3 length equals 14 residues. Germline CDR1 SGHTA, CDR2 FQGNSA.